These 10 T cell receptor beta chains came from one sample sequenced in a study of graft-versus-host responses after intestinal transplantation. The method was immunoSEQ multiplex PCR; TCRdb's version includes in-frame clones alone and lacks a portion of them. The data contain about 20,000 clones, under 50% of them seen just once; the ten biggest clones take up about 0.9%. The sample consisted of alloreactive CD4+ T cells from a mixed lymphocyte reaction culture, taken before intestinal transplant. Subset reported: CFSE-low proliferating T cells sorted from roughly six-day pre-transplant mixed lymphocyte reaction (GvH or HvG direction). These TCRs come from a human patient who received an intestinal transplant.

The gene calls are TRBV7-3 and TRBJ2-1; 7 bases align to TRBD2. The CDR3 is 12 residues long. The germline V gene has CDR1 SGHTA and CDR2 FQGTGA. With 5 bases clipped from V and 9 bases from J, the junction kept 4 bases outside the gene matches. Written as DNA, the CDR3 is TGTGCCAGCAGCATCGGCGGGGGTGAGCAGTTCTTC. Protein sequence: CASSIGGGEQFF.

The chain recombines TRBV18 with TRBJ1-2, with a tentative D call TRBD1 (5 bases). Germline V lookup: CDR1 KGHSH, CDR2 LQKENI. The V gene lost 2 bases and the J gene lost 2 bases, with 12 bases spanning the gap. This CDR3 comprises 15 residues. The CDR3 loop reads CASSPGTGGNYGYTF. Here the CDR3 DNA reads TGTGCCAGCTCACCAGGAACCGGGGGAAACTATGGCTACACCTTC.

Sample share makes this clone medium-sized (0.01 to 0.1%). This chain connects TRBV5-1 to TRBJ1-2; possibly TRBD1 for D (6 bases). Trimming removed 2 bases from V and 7 bases from J, with 15 bases in between. Germline values: CDR1 SGHRS, CDR2 YFSETQ. The CDR3 has 14 amino acids. CDR3 sequence (DNA): TGCGCCAGCAGCTTACAGGGTTTGGGTGGTGGCTACACCTTC. Translating gives CASSLQGLGGGYTF.

This chain links TRBV7-8 with TRBJ2-7; 14 nucleotides line up with TRBD2. Unmatched junction bases numbered 1, after V lost 3 bases and J lost 6 bases. Per germline, CDR1 SGHVS and CDR2 FQNEAQ. The CDR3 sequence is 14 residues long. CDR3 DNA: TGTGCCAGCAGCTTCGGACTAGCGGGGGGCGAGCAGTACTTC. This sequence encodes CASSFGLAGGEQYF.

The chain uses TRBV9 and TRBJ2-3, with D hard to call. The germline CDR1 and CDR2 sequences are SGDLS and YYNGEE. V lost 0 bases to trimming and J lost 3 bases, with 8 bases between them. This CDR3 region has 14 residues. CDR3 sequence reads: CASSVEWRTDTQYF. DNA of the CDR3: TGTGCCAGCAGCGTAGAGTGGCGGACAGATACGCAGTATTTT. Together with reference TRBV9 and TRBJ2-3, the CDR3 gives the full variable domain: DSGVTQTPKHLITATGQRVTLRCSPRSGDLSVYWYQQSLDQGLQFLIQYYNGEERAKGNILERFSAQQFPDLHSELNLSSLELGDSALYFCASSVEWRTDTQYFGPGTRLTVL.

About this clone itself: A junction boundary mismatches the germline segment, possibly from a read error. The CDR3 coding sequence is TGTGCCAGCAGTGAGTTCATGGCGGGCCAATTC. It yields the protein CASSEFMAGQF. This rearrangement joins TRBV6-5 to TRBJ2-7, with D possibly matching TRBD2 (5 bases). Germline V lookup: CDR1 MNHEY, CDR2 SVGAGI. This CDR3 has 11 amino acids.

This sequence joins TRBV2 and TRBJ2-7; D ambiguous. Deletions cut 7 bases from V and 4 bases from J, with 8 bases between. Per the germline V gene, CDR1 is SNHLY and CDR2 is FYNNEI. CDR3 length: 11 residues. This CDR3 is CASTFMYEQYF. CDR3 in DNA: TGTGCCAGCACCTTTATGTACGAGCAGTACTTC.

V is TRBV5-8 and J is TRBJ1-5; TRBD1 agrees at 8 bases. CDR3 size: 16 residues. Germline V lookup: CDR1 SGHTS, CDR2 YDEGEE. V lost 0 bases and J lost 6; bases outside the gene matches: 8. The CDR3 coding sequence is TGTGCCAGCAGCTTGGGGACAGGGTGGAACGGTCAGCCCCAGCATTTT. Residues: CASSLGTGWNGQPQHF.

The rearrangement joins TRBV30 to TRBJ2-6, with 8 bases that match TRBD1. Germline trimming cut 0 bases from V and 1 base from J; bases unmatched to any gene: 8. Looked up from germline, CDR1 is GTSNPN and CDR2 is SVGIG (reference sequence). The CDR3 totals 18 residues. CDR3 residues: CAWSVRGRGLSGANVLTF. The CDR3 DNA follows: TGTGCCTGGAGTGTACGTGGCAGGGGGCTGTCTGGGGCCAACGTCCTGACTTTC.

This chain joins TRBV7-2 and TRBJ2-1; 13 nucleotides agree with TRBD2. CDR3 length: 15 residues. J gave up 7 bases and V 1 base, and 1 base lay outside the gene matches. Germline V gives CDR1 SGHTA, CDR2 FQGNSA. The CDR3 nucleotides are TGTGCCAGCAGCTTAGGACTAGCGGGGGGTAATGAGCAGTTCTTC. Amino acid sequence: CASSLGLAGGNEQFF.